This TCR beta chain was sequenced during a study of blood T cell repertoires in COVID-19. TCRdb's table, derived via immunoSEQ multiplex PCR, lists solely in-frame clones and lacks some. Of over 300,000 clones detected, about nine tenths appear once; the ten largest clones hold 10%. The germline gives CDR1 WNHNN, CDR2 SYGVQD (reference sequence). V was cut by 2 bases and J by 6 bases, with 14 bases left in between. There are 15 residues in the CDR3. Sequenced: PBMCs or T cells enriched from blood (not recorded which). The J gene is TRBJ2-4, the V gene TRBV10-1, with D maybe TRBD1 (6 bases). The clonotype comes from a woman between 18 and 29 years old who had recovered from COVID-19. Here the CDR3 DNA reads TGCGCCAGCAGTGAGAATGTAGGACAGCTAAACATTCAGTACTTC. Its translation is CASSENVGQLNIQYF.